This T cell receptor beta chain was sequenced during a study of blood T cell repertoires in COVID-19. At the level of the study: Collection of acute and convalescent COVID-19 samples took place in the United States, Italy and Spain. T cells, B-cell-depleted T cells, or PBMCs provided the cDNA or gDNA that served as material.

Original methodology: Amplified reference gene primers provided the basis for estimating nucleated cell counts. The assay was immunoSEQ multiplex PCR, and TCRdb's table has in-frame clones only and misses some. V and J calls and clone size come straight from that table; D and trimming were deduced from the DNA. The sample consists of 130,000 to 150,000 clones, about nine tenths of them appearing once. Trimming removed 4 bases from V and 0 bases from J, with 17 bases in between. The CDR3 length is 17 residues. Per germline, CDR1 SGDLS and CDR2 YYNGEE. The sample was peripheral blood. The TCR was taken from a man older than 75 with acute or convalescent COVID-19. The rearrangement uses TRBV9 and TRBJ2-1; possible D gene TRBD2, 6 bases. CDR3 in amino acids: CASSSQAGGFSYNEQFF. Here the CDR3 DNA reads TGTGCCAGCAGCTCCCAGGCCGGGGGTTTCTCCTACAATGAGCAGTTCTTC.